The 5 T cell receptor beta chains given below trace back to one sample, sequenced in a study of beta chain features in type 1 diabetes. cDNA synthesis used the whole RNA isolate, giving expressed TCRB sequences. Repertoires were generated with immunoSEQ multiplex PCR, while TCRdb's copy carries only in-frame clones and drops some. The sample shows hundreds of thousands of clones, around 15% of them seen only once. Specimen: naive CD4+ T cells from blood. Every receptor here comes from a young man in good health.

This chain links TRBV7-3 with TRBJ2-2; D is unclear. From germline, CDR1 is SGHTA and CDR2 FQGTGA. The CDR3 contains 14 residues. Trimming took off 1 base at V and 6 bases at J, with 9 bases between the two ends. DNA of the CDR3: TGTGCCAGCAGCTTAAATATCAGTCCCGGGGAGCTGTTTTTT. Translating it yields CASSLNISPGELFF.

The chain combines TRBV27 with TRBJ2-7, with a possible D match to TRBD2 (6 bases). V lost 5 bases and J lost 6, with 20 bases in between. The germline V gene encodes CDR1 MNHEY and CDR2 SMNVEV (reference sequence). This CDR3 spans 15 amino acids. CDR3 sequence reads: CASSGTGLPPGEQYF. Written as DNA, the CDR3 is TGTGCCAGCAGTGGAACGGGACTCCCGCCTGGCGAGCAGTACTTC.

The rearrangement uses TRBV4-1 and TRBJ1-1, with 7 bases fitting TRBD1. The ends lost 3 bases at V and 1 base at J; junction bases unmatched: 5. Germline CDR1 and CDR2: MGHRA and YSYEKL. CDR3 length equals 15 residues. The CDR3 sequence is CASSQTGQRNTEAFF. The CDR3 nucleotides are TGCGCCAGCAGCCAGACGGGACAGAGGAACACTGAAGCTTTCTTT.

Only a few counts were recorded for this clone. As DNA, the CDR3 is TGCAGTGCTAGTGGAAACACCATATATTTT. Protein: CSASGNTIYF. The chain recombines TRBV20-1 with TRBJ1-3, with D uncertain. The germline gives CDR1 DFQATT, CDR2 SNEGSKA (reference sequence). Between the trimmed V and J ends, which lost 3 bases and 3 bases, there was a span of 0 bases. This CDR3 region has 10 residues.

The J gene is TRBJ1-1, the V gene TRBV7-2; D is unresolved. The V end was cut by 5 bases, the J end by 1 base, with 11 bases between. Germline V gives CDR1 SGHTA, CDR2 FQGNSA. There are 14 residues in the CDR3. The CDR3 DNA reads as TGTGCCAGCAGCCAATCGGCAGGGAACACTGAAGCTTTCTTT. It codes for CASSQSAGNTEAFF.